Presented here are 12 T cell receptor beta chains from one specimen sequenced in a study of PD-1 blockade in classical Hodgkin lymphoma (dated by TCRdb to the early 2020s). The library was made by the immunoSEQ multiplex PCR assay. This immuneACCESS table, as held by TCRdb, lists in-frame sequences with V and J called but not all clones. Of the missing ones, under half trace to an unresolved V gene in checked studies; the others have no known cause. This sample comprises 2,000 or so clones, 85% of them detected only once. The ten most abundant clones make up 20% to 25% of the sample. Interpreted using the paper, the time point label stands for: cycle 1 day 1 (C1D1), immediately before nivolumab initiation. All trial patients had relapsed after autologous stem cell transplantation, with cohorts A, B and C differing in prior brentuximab vedotin exposure. Here the sequenced sample was peripheral blood mononuclear cells (PBMCs), taken at baseline. Every receptor here comes from a human donor with classical Hodgkin lymphoma.

The rearrangement uses TRBV7-8 and TRBJ2-1; no clear D. CDR3 length equals 13 residues. Trimming pared 7 bases from V and 5 bases from J, leaving 12 bases between. CDR1 is SGHVS and CDR2 is FQNEAQ in the germline V gene. The CDR3 DNA is TGTGCCAGCACTGGAGCCCCTAACAATGAGCAGTTCTTC. Translating gives CASTGAPNNEQFF. Variable domain in full (rest from reference TRBV7-8 and TRBJ2-1): GAGVSQSPRYKVAKRGQDVALRCDPISGHVSLFWYQQALGQGPEFLTYFQNEAQLDKSGLPSDRFFAERPEGSVSTLKIQRTQQEDSAVYLCASTGAPNNEQFFGPGTRLTVL.

Turning to this clone: The junction and the germline gene differ at one end; a read error may be behind it. CDR3 loop: CASSLLWGLVWFSHEQYF. CDR3 bases: TGTGCCAGCAGCTTATTGTGGGGACTAGTATGGTTCTCCCACGAGCAGTACTTC. This chain links TRBV7-8 with TRBJ2-7, with 8 bases lining up with TRBD2. The CDR3 has 18 residues. Per germline, CDR1 SGHVS and CDR2 FQNEAQ.

The rearrangement joins TRBV19 to TRBJ2-2; perhaps TRBD2 as D (6 bases). CDR1 and CDR2 from the germline V gene are LNHDA and SQIVND (reference sequence). V lost 7 bases and J lost 3, with 12 bases in between. CDR3 length equals 14 residues. The chain's CDR3 is CASTPDYYTGELFF. The CDR3 DNA follows: TGTGCCAGTACGCCGGACTATTACACCGGGGAGCTGTTTTTT.

The chain employs TRBV6-4 and TRBJ2-3, with 12 bases fitting TRBD2. CDR1 is MRHNA, CDR2 SNTAGT, per germline. This CDR3 region has 17 residues. The trim removed 5 bases at V and 2 bases at J, leaving 8 bases unmatched. CDR3 bases: TGTGCCAGCAGTCTGGGAAGACTAGCGGGAGACACAGATACGCAGTATTTT. Encoded protein: CASSLGRLAGDTDTQYF.

The rearrangement joins TRBV9 to TRBJ2-5; TRBD2 agrees at 12 bases. Trimming removed 4 bases from V and 1 base from J; junction bases left unmatched: 5. The CDR3 consists of 16 residues. CDR1 is SGDLS, CDR2 YYNGEE, per germline. The CDR3 reads CASSLRTSGAQETQYF. CDR3 nucleotide sequence: TGTGCCAGCAGCTTAAGGACTAGCGGGGCCCAAGAGACCCAGTACTTC.

This rearrangement joins TRBV6-5 to TRBJ1-5, with D tentatively TRBD1 (6 bases). V shed 0 bases and J shed 5 bases, with 11 bases lying between them. The CDR3 contains 15 residues. The germline V gene has CDR1 MNHEY and CDR2 SVGAGI. CDR3 sequence reads: CASSYSSGADQPQHF. CDR3 sequence (DNA): TGTGCCAGCAGTTACTCGTCAGGGGCGGATCAGCCCCAGCATTTT.

The chain combines TRBV18 with TRBJ2-5; D not resolved. Deletions cut 2 bases from V and 2 bases from J, with 3 bases between. Germline values: CDR1 KGHSH, CDR2 LQKENI. This CDR3 has 12 residues. The CDR3 coding sequence is TGTGCCAGCTCACCAGGGCAAGAGACCCAGTACTTC. Amino acid sequence: CASSPGQETQYF.

This chain links TRBV10-3 with TRBJ2-7; the match to TRBD2 covers 11 bases. Trimming at V came to 5 bases and at J to 3 bases, leaving 6 bases not matched to a gene. There are 15 residues in the CDR3. Per the germline V gene, CDR1 is ENHRY and CDR2 is SYGVKD. CDR3 DNA: TGTGCCATCAGTCTTAGCGGGAGGGCCGACTACGAGCAGTACTTC. This translates into CAISLSGRADYEQYF.

This chain links TRBV4-3 with TRBJ2-7; TRBD2 matches at 8 bases. Per germline, CDR1 LGHNA and CDR2 YSLEER. CDR3 length: 16 amino acids. J lost 1 base, V lost 0 bases, and 5 bases had no gene match. The CDR3 nucleotides are TGCGCCAGCAGCCAAGAGGCTAGCGGGTGGTCCTACGAGCAGTACTTC. This gives the protein CASSQEASGWSYEQYF.

This chain links TRBV5-1 with TRBJ2-1; weak D call: TRBD2 (7 bases). The V end was cut by 4 bases, the J end by 10 bases, with 15 bases between. CDR3 length: 13 residues. Germline CDR1 reads SGHRS; CDR2 reads YFSETQ. This chain's CDR3 is CASSRRGAGEQFF. In DNA, the CDR3 is TGCGCCAGCAGCCGCCGGGGGGCAGGAGAGCAGTTCTTC.

The chain joins TRBV5-4 to TRBJ2-5; D is unclear. The V end was cut by 0 bases, the J end by 0 bases, with 6 bases between. The germline V gene has CDR1 SGHNT and CDR2 YYREEE (reference sequence). The CDR3 has 14 amino acids. The CDR3 reads CASSLDRYQETQYF. The CDR3 DNA reads as TGTGCCAGCAGCTTGGATCGGTACCAAGAGACCCAGTACTTC.

The chain carries TRBV29-1 and TRBJ1-2, with 9 bases that match TRBD1. Germline assignment: CDR1 SQVTM and CDR2 ANQGSEA. V trimming: 7 bases; J trimming: 4 bases; junction bases outside the gene matches: 13. This CDR3 comprises 15 residues. The CDR3 DNA follows: TGCAGCGGGATTATAGGGACAGGGTTTGGCTATGGCTACACCTTC. It is translated as CSGIIGTGFGYGYTF.